This T cell receptor beta chain is from a study of blood T cell repertoires in COVID-19. Study information: Donors in the United States, Italy and Spain gave samples during acute or convalescent COVID-19. Sample material is recorded as cDNA or gDNA derived from T cells, B-cell-depleted T cells, or PBMCs.

Original data processing: Amplification with reference gene primers provided the estimates of nucleated cell counts. The protocol was immunoSEQ multiplex PCR, while the TCRdb copy is restricted to in-frame clones and leaves out a portion. V and J calls and clone size are given by that table; D and trimming were obtained from the DNA. This table has 65,000 to 95,000 clones, about 88% appearing once. This clone was recorded only once. This CDR3 comprises 16 residues. Germline CDR1 KGHSH, CDR2 LQKENI. J lost 0 bases, V lost 5 bases, and 5 bases had no gene match. Sequenced material: peripheral blood. This chain links TRBV18 with TRBJ1-3; 9 bases are shared with TRBD1. The origin of this receptor is an elderly man with acute or convalescent COVID-19. The CDR3: CASSFGTGSSGNTIYF. The CDR3 DNA is TGTGCCAGCTCATTTGGGACAGGGAGCTCTGGAAACACCATATATTTT.